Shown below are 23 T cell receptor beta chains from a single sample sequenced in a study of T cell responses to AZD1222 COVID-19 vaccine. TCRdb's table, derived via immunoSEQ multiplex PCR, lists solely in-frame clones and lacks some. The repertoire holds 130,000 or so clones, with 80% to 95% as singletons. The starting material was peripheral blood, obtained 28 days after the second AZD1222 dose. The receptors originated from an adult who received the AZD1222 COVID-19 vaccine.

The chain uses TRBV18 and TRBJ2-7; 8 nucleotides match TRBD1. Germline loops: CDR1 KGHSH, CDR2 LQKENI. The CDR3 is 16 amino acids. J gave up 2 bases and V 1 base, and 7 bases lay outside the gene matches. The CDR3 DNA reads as TGTGCCAGCTCACCACTCACCGGGACAGGTACCTACGAGCAGTACTTC. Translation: CASSPLTGTGTYEQYF.

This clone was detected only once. CDR3 sequence: CATSGGSKDEQFF. CDR3 DNA sequence: TGTGCCACCAGTGGCGGGAGTAAGGATGAGCAGTTCTTC. The chain has TRBV24-1 and TRBJ2-1, with TRBD2 matching over 7 bases. This CDR3 is built from 13 residues. The germline V gene encodes CDR1 KGHDR and CDR2 SFDVKD. Trimming at V came to 5 bases and at J to 8 bases, leaving 5 bases not matched to a gene.

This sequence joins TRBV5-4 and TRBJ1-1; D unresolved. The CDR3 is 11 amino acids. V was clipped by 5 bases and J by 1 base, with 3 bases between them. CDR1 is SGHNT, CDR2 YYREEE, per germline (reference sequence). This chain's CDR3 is CASRRNTEAFF. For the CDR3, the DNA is TGTGCCAGCAGAAGGAACACTGAAGCTTTCTTT.

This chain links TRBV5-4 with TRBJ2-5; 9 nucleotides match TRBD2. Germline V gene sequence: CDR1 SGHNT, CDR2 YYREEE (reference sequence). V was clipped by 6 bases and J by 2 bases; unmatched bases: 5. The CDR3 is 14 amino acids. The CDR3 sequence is CASKRAGGQETQYF. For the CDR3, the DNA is TGTGCCAGCAAAAGGGCGGGGGGGCAAGAGACCCAGTACTTC.

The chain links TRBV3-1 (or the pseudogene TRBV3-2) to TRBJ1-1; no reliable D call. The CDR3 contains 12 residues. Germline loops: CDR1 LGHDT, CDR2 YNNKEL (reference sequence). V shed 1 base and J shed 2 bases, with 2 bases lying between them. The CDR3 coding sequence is TGTGCCAGCAGCCAAGTCAACACTGAAGCTTTCTTT. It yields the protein CASSQVNTEAFF.

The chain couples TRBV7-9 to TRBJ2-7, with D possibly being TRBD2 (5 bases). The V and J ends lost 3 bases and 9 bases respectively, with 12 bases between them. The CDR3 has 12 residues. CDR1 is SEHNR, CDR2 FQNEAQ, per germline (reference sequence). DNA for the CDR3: TGTGCCAGCAGCTTTCCCGGGAATGTGCAGTACTTC. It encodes CASSFPGNVQYF.

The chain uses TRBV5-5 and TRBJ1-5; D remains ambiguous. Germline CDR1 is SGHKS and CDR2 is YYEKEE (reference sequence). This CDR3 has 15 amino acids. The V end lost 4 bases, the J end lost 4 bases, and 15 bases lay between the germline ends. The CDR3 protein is CASSLSPHGNQPQHF. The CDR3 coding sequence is TGTGCCAGCAGCCTATCACCGCACGGGAATCAGCCCCAGCATTTT.

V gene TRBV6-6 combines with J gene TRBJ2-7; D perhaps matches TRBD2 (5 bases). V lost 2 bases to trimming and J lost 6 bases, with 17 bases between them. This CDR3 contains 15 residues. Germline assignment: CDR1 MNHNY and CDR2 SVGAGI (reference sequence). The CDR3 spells CASSYRGRILGEQYF. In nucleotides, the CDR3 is TGTGCCAGCAGTTACAGAGGGCGGATCCTAGGCGAGCAGTACTTC.

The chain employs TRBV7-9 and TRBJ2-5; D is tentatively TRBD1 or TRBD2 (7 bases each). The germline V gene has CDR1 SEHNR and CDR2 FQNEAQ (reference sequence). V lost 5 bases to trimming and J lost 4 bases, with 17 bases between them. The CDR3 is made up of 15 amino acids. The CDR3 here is CASSTTREGAETQYF. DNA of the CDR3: TGTGCCAGCAGCACCACTAGGGAGGGGGCAGAGACCCAGTACTTC.

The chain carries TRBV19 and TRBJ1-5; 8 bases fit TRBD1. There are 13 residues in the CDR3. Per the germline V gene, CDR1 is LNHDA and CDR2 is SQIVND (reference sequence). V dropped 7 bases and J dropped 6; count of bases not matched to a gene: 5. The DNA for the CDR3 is TGTGCCAGTAAAGACAGGGGTGGTCAGCCCCAGCATTTT. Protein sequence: CASKDRGGQPQHF.

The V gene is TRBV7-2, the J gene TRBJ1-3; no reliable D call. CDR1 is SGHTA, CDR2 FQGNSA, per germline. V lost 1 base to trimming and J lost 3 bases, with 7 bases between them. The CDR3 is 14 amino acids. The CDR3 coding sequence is TGTGCCAGCAGCTTAGTCGCAGGTGGAAACACCATATATTTT. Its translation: CASSLVAGGNTIYF.

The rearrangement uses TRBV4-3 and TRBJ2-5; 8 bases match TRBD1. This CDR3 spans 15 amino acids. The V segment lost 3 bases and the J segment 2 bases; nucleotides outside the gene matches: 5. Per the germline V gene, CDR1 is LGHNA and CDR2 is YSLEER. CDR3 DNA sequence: TGCGCCAGCAGCCATAAGGACAGGGATCAAGAGACCCAGTACTTC. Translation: CASSHKDRDQETQYF.

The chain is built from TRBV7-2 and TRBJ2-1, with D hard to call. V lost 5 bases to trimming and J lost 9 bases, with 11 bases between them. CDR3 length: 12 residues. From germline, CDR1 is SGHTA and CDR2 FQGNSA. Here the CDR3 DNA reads TGTGCCAGCAGCCTCGCGGTTGGTGAGCAGTTCTTC. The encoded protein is CASSLAVGEQFF.

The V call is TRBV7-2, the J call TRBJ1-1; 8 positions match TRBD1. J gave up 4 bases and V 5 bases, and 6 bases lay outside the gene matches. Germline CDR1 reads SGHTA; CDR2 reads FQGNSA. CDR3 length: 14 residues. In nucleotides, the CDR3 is TGTGCCAGCAGCAAAGGAACAGGGGGCACTGAAGCTTTCTTT. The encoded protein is CASSKGTGGTEAFF.

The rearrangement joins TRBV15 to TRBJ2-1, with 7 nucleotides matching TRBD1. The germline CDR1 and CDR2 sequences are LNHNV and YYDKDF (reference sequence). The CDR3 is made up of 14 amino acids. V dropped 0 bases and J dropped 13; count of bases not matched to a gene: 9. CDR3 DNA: TGTGCCACCAGCAGAGATTTGGACAGGCCCGGTCAGTTCTTC. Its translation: CATSRDLDRPGQFF.

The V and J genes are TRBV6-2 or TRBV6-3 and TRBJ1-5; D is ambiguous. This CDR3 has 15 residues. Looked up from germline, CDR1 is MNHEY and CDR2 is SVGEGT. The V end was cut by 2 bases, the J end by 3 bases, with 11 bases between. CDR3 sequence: CASSYRGQFNQPQHF. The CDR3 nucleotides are TGTGCCAGCAGTTACCGGGGTCAATTCAATCAGCCCCAGCATTTT.

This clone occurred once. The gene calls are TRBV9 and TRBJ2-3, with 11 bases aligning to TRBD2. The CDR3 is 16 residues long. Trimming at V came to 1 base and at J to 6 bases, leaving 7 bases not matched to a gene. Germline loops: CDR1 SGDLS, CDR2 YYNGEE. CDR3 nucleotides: TGTGCCAGCAGCGTAACTAGCGGGAGCGGTTATGATACGCAGTATTTT. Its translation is CASSVTSGSGYDTQYF.

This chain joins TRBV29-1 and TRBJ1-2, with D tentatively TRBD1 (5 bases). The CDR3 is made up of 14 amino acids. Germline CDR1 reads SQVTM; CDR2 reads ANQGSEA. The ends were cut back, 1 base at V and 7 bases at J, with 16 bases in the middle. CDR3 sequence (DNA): TGCAGCGTTGAAGGGTTCGGCAGGGAGGGTGGCTACACCTTC. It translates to CSVEGFGREGGYTF. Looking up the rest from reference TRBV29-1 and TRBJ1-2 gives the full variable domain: SAVISQKPSRDICQRGTSLTIQCQVDSQVTMMFWYRQQPGQSLTLIATANQGSEATYESGFVIDKFPISRPNLTFSTLTVSNMSPEDSSIYLCSVEGFGREGGYTFGSGTRLTVV.

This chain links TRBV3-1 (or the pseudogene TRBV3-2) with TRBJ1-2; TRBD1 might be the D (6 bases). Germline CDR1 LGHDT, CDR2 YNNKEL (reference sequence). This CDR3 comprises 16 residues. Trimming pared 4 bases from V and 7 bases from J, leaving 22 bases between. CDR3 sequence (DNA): TGTGCCAGCAGCCTCGAGGGGGGAGGGGTTAGGGTTGGCTACACCTTC. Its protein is CASSLEGGGVRVGYTF.

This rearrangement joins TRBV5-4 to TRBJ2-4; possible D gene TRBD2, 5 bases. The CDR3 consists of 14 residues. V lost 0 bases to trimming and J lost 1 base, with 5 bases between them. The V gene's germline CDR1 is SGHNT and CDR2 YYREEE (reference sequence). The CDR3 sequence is CASSLGGAKNIQYF. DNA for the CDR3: TGTGCCAGCAGCTTGGGCGGGGCCAAAAACATTCAGTACTTC.

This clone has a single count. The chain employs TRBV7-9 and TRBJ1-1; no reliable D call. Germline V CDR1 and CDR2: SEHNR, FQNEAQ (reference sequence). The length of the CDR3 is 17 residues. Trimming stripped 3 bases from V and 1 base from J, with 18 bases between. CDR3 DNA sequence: TGTGCCAGCAGCTTTTTAGGTCTTGAGGGAAGGAACACTGAAGCTTTCTTT. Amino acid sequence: CASSFLGLEGRNTEAFF.

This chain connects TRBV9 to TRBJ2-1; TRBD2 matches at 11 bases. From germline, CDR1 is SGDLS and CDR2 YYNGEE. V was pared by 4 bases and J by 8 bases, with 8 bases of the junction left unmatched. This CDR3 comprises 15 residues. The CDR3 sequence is CASSLLAGEVHEQFF. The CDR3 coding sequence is TGTGCCAGCAGCTTACTAGCGGGGGAAGTCCATGAGCAGTTCTTC.

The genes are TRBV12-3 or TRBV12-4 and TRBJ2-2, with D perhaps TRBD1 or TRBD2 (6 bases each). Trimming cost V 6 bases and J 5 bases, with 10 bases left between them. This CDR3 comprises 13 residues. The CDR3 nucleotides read TGTGCCAGCAGGAGGGGGGAGACCGGGGAGCTGTTTTTT. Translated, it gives CASRRGETGELFF.